A selection of T cell receptor beta chains follows, all from one sample in a study of Ad26.COV2.S vaccination and SARS-CoV-2 variants. Some clones are missing from TCRdb's copy, which holds only in-frame ones; the method was immunoSEQ multiplex PCR. This table holds roughly 240,000 clones, approximately 87% found once. Sequences were derived from peripheral blood, sampled in a trial of Ad26.COV2.S vaccine versus placebo. Every receptor here comes from a person between 18 and 65 years old who received the Ad26.COV2.S COVID-19 vaccine or a placebo. Both conserved end residues are part of each CDR3. Each record gives: clone size, V gene, D gene, J gene, CDR3 DNA, CDR3 protein. D genes are given only for firm matches. The size of a clone is reported for some rows only, either as once, few or many, or as a class for expanded clones.

abundance: NA
v_gene: TRBV19
d_gene: TRBD1
j_gene: TRBJ1-1
CDR3nt: TGTGCCAGTCAGACAGGGGGCACTGAAGCTTTCTTT
CDR3aa: CASQTGGTEAFF

abundance: NA
v_gene: TRBV7-2
d_gene: NA
j_gene: TRBJ1-2
CDR3nt: TGTGCCAGCAGTCTAGGGGGGGGCGGATCTAACTATGGCTACACCTTC
CDR3aa: CASSLGGGGSNYGYTF

abundance: NA
v_gene: TRBV5-1
d_gene: TRBD1
j_gene: TRBJ1-3
CDR3nt: TGCGCCAGCAGCCCCAGACAGGGGACGTCTGGAAACACCATATATTTT
CDR3aa: CASSPRQGTSGNTIYF

abundance: NA
v_gene: TRBV30
d_gene: TRBD2
j_gene: TRBJ2-7
CDR3nt: TGTGCCTGGAGTCTAGCGGGGACGAGCGAGCAGTACTTC
CDR3aa: CAWSLAGTSEQYF

abundance: NA
v_gene: TRBV18
d_gene: NA
j_gene: TRBJ1-6
CDR3nt: TGTGCCAGCTCATCGCAATCGAGCTCCTATAATTCACCCCTCCACTTT
CDR3aa: CASSSQSSSYNSPLHF

abundance: NA
v_gene: TRBV7-2
d_gene: TRBD1
j_gene: TRBJ2-1
CDR3nt: TGTGCCAGCAGCCCCCTCACAGGGGCCTACAATGAGCAGTTCTTC
CDR3aa: CASSPLTGAYNEQFF

abundance: few
v_gene: TRBV5-1
d_gene: TRBD2
j_gene: TRBJ2-5
CDR3nt: TGCGCCAGCAGCCCACGGGAGGCGGTCCGAGAGACCCAGTACTTC
CDR3aa: CASSPREAVRETQYF

abundance: NA
v_gene: TRBV6-4
d_gene: NA
j_gene: TRBJ2-7
CDR3nt: TGTGCCAGCAGTGGACAGGAGGGCGGCGAGCAGTACTTC
CDR3aa: CASSGQEGGEQYF

abundance: NA
v_gene: TRBV4-3
d_gene: TRBD1
j_gene: TRBJ2-3
CDR3nt: TGCGCCAGCAGCCAATTTCAAGGCGGGACAGGGTCGAATACGCAGTATTTT
CDR3aa: CASSQFQGGTGSNTQYF

abundance: NA
v_gene: TRBV3-1/TRBV3-2
d_gene: NA
j_gene: TRBJ1-2
CDR3nt: TGTGCCAGCAGCCAAGCTACAGAGGGAGGCTACACCTTC
CDR3aa: CASSQATEGGYTF

abundance: NA
v_gene: TRBV10-3
d_gene: NA
j_gene: TRBJ2-7
CDR3nt: TGTGCCATCAGTGAGTCGTCAGTATGGGAGGGGGCGAGGGAGCAGTACTTC
CDR3aa: CAISESSVWEGAREQYF

abundance: NA
v_gene: TRBV5-1
d_gene: TRBD1
j_gene: TRBJ2-5
CDR3nt: TGCGCCAGCAGCTCCCGGGACAGCCAAGAGACCCAGTACTTC
CDR3aa: CASSSRDSQETQYF

abundance: NA
v_gene: TRBV19
d_gene: TRBD1
j_gene: TRBJ1-2
CDR3nt: TGTGCCAGTAGTATAGACGGACAGGGGGCCTCTGGCTACACCTTC
CDR3aa: CASSIDGQGASGYTF

abundance: few
v_gene: TRBV27
d_gene: TRBD1
j_gene: TRBJ1-5
CDR3nt: TGTGCCAGCAGCAGGGACAGTCAGGAGCCCCAGCATTTT
CDR3aa: CASSRDSQEPQHF

abundance: NA
v_gene: TRBV11-2
d_gene: NA
j_gene: TRBJ2-1
CDR3nt: TGTGCCAGCAGCTCCACCCCGAGGGGGGGGCCGGGTAATGAGCAGTTCTTC
CDR3aa: CASSSTPRGGPGNEQFF

abundance: NA
v_gene: TRBV19
d_gene: TRBD1
j_gene: TRBJ2-7
CDR3nt: TGTGCCAGTAGGGACAGGGGGACTAACGAGCAGTACTTC
CDR3aa: CASRDRGTNEQYF

abundance: NA
v_gene: TRBV3-1/TRBV3-2
d_gene: NA
j_gene: TRBJ2-5
CDR3nt: TGTGCCAGCAGCCTCCGAGGCCAAGAGACCCAGTACTTC
CDR3aa: CASSLRGQETQYF

abundance: NA
v_gene: TRBV11-2
d_gene: TRBD2
j_gene: TRBJ2-3
CDR3nt: TGTGCCAGCAGCTCCCCTTTAGCGGGGTCCACAGATACGCAGTATTTT
CDR3aa: CASSSPLAGSTDTQYF

abundance: NA
v_gene: TRBV19
d_gene: NA
j_gene: TRBJ2-2
CDR3nt: TGTGCCAGTAGCTACAAGACAGGCGCGAACACCGGGGAGCTGTTTTTT
CDR3aa: CASSYKTGANTGELFF

abundance: NA
v_gene: TRBV19
d_gene: NA
j_gene: TRBJ1-2
CDR3nt: TGTGCCACCTCAATTTCGTATGGCTACACCTTC
CDR3aa: CATSISYGYTF

abundance: NA
v_gene: TRBV28
d_gene: TRBD1
j_gene: TRBJ1-1
CDR3nt: TGTGCCAGCAGTAGCCAGGGGGCGCATACTGAAGCTTTCTTT
CDR3aa: CASSSQGAHTEAFF

abundance: NA
v_gene: TRBV9
d_gene: NA
j_gene: TRBJ2-3
CDR3nt: TGTGCCAGCAGCCCCGGGGGCGGGGGAGCACCAAAAGCCACAGATACGCAGTATTTT
CDR3aa: CASSPGGGGAPKATDTQYF

abundance: many
v_gene: TRBV6-2/TRBV6-3
d_gene: TRBD1
j_gene: TRBJ1-5
CDR3nt: TGTGCCAGCAGTCCCGGGACAGGGGGCGGTCAGCCCCAGCATTTT
CDR3aa: CASSPGTGGGQPQHF

abundance: few
v_gene: TRBV6-4
d_gene: TRBD1
j_gene: TRBJ2-1
CDR3nt: TGTGCCAGCAGTGAGGGACAGGGTGGACATAATGAGCAGTTCTTC
CDR3aa: CASSEGQGGHNEQFF

abundance: NA
v_gene: TRBV19
d_gene: NA
j_gene: TRBJ1-6
CDR3nt: TGTGCTGCGCAGGGTTCAGTTGGGAATTCACCCCTCCACTTT
CDR3aa: CAAQGSVGNSPLHF

abundance: NA
v_gene: TRBV6-2/TRBV6-3
d_gene: NA
j_gene: TRBJ2-1
CDR3nt: TGTGCCAGCAGTTTCCCTCCCGGGGGCAATGAGCAGTTCTTC
CDR3aa: CASSFPPGGNEQFF

abundance: NA
v_gene: TRBV30
d_gene: NA
j_gene: TRBJ2-7
CDR3nt: TGTGCCTCCACTAGGGGAGGCTACGAGCAGTACTTC
CDR3aa: CASTRGGYEQYF

abundance: NA
v_gene: TRBV2
d_gene: NA
j_gene: TRBJ1-1
CDR3nt: TGTGCCAGCAGGGGGGTCGACCGATTGAACACTGAAGCTTTCTTT
CDR3aa: CASRGVDRLNTEAFF

abundance: NA
v_gene: TRBV5-4
d_gene: TRBD1
j_gene: TRBJ2-7
CDR3nt: TGTGCCAGCAGCTTGGTGGGACAGGGGGCGGACGAGCAGTACTTC
CDR3aa: CASSLVGQGADEQYF

abundance: NA
v_gene: TRBV9
d_gene: TRBD1
j_gene: TRBJ2-1
CDR3nt: TGTGCCAGCAGCCTCCGGACAGGGGTCGAGAATGAGCAGTTCTTC
CDR3aa: CASSLRTGVENEQFF

abundance: NA
v_gene: TRBV10-3
d_gene: TRBD1
j_gene: TRBJ2-7
CDR3nt: TGTGCCATCAGTGAGGGACAGGGCGTTGCCTACGAGCAGTACTTC
CDR3aa: CAISEGQGVAYEQYF

abundance: NA
v_gene: TRBV19
d_gene: TRBD2
j_gene: TRBJ2-1
CDR3nt: TGTGCCAGTAGTATAGAAAGGACTAGCGGTGGAAATGAGCAGTTCTTC
CDR3aa: CASSIERTSGGNEQFF

abundance: once
v_gene: TRBV10-2
d_gene: NA
j_gene: TRBJ2-5
CDR3nt: TGCGCCAGCAGTGAGTCGGGCGGAGCCCAAGAGACCCAGTACTTC
CDR3aa: CASSESGGAQETQYF

abundance: NA
v_gene: TRBV6-5
d_gene: TRBD1
j_gene: TRBJ2-1
CDR3nt: TGTGCCAGCAGTTACGACAGGGTGGGGAGCAATGAGCAGTTCTTC
CDR3aa: CASSYDRVGSNEQFF

abundance: NA
v_gene: TRBV5-4
d_gene: NA
j_gene: TRBJ2-7
CDR3nt: TGTGCCAGCAGCTTAGGGCAGAGCACCTACGAGCAGTACTTC
CDR3aa: CASSLGQSTYEQYF

abundance: NA
v_gene: TRBV28
d_gene: NA
j_gene: TRBJ1-1
CDR3nt: TGTGCCAGCAGTTTCAATGTGGGGTGGCCTGGGGCTCCCATGAACACTGAAGCTTTCTTT
CDR3aa: CASSFNVGWPGAPMNTEAFF

abundance: NA
v_gene: TRBV6-1
d_gene: NA
j_gene: TRBJ2-1
CDR3nt: TGTGCCAGCAGTGAACTGGCACGCTGGGGGAACAATGAGCAGTTCTTC
CDR3aa: CASSELARWGNNEQFF

abundance: NA
v_gene: TRBV9
d_gene: TRBD2
j_gene: TRBJ2-5
CDR3nt: TGTGCCAGCAGCCCTCTGCGGGAGTTTGAGACCCAGTACTTC
CDR3aa: CASSPLREFETQYF

abundance: NA
v_gene: TRBV10-3
d_gene: TRBD2
j_gene: TRBJ2-5
CDR3nt: TGTGCCATCAGCACTAGCGGGAGGGCCGGGGAGACCCAGTACTTC
CDR3aa: CAISTSGRAGETQYF

abundance: NA
v_gene: TRBV7-9
d_gene: TRBD1
j_gene: TRBJ2-7
CDR3nt: TGTGCCAGCAGCTTAAGGGGACAGGGCGGGGACGAGCAGTACTTC
CDR3aa: CASSLRGQGGDEQYF

abundance: NA
v_gene: TRBV5-4
d_gene: TRBD2
j_gene: TRBJ2-1
CDR3nt: TGTGCCAGCAGCCTGGGCGGGGGGGCGCGTGTAGGGAATGAGCAGTTCTTC
CDR3aa: CASSLGGGARVGNEQFF